This T cell receptor (beta chain) was found in a study of blood T cell repertoires in COVID-19. Study summary: Samples representing acute and convalescent COVID-19 were sourced from the United States, Italy and Spain. From T cells, B-cell-depleted T cells, or PBMCs came the material, which was cDNA or gDNA.

The CDR3 is 13 residues long. The germline V gene has CDR1 LGHDT and CDR2 YNNKEL (reference sequence). V lost 4 bases and J 2 bases, leaving 8 bases between the germline ends. As originally analysed: The assay estimated nucleated cells by amplifying reference gene primers. This table comes from immunoSEQ multiplex PCR, and its TCRdb copy is limited to in-frame clones, with some not included. From that table come the V and J calls and clone size; the DNA was used to work out D and trimming. In the table there are 250,000 to 300,000 clones, around nine tenths of which are singletons. The source of this sequence is a woman between 40 and 50 years old who had recovered from COVID-19. V is TRBV3-1 (or the pseudogene TRBV3-2) and J is TRBJ1-1; D uncertain. Sequencing was carried out using peripheral blood. This CDR3 reads CASSRWPNTEAFF. CDR3 DNA sequence: TGTGCCAGCAGCCGCTGGCCCAACACTGAAGCTTTCTTT.